This T cell receptor beta chain was retrieved from a study of T cells in tumors after PD-1 blockade. Study at large: Either cemiplimab 350 mg every 2 weeks or pembrolizumab 200 mg every 3 weeks was given. General study points: About 41% of tumor TCR clonotypes were also found in blood.

This CDR3 region has 13 residues. The germline V gene has CDR1 MNHEY and CDR2 SVGAGI. V was pared by 6 bases and J by 1 base, with 9 bases between. Note on this clone: Its antigen is as yet unknown.

Template: tumor biopsy or peripheral blood genomic DNA, roughly 550-6,500 ng per sample. Sequencing used immunoSEQ multiplex PCR; TCRdb keeps in-frame clones, though not all of them. The sample has 40,000 to 55,000 clones, more than 75% seen once; the top ten hold 16%. The clonotype originates from a human donor with basal cell carcinoma. The sequenced sample was PBMCs, obtained before anti-PD-1 treatment. The chain joins TRBV6-5 to TRBJ1-1; no clear D gene. This CDR3 reads CASSIVGNTEAFF. CDR3 coding DNA: TGTGCCAGCAGCATCGTCGGGAACACTGAAGCTTTCTTT.